This TCR beta chain stems from a study of PD-L1 blockade in urothelial cancer. About the study: From 2014, patients received atezolizumab, given as 1,200 mg intravenously every 3 weeks. A median of about 140,000 T cells was found in the blood samples.

The CDR3 sequence is 13 residues long. The V segment lost 0 bases and the J segment 9 bases; nucleotides outside the gene matches: 3. Germline V lookup: CDR1 SGDLS, CDR2 YYNGEE. Every PCR was spiked with synthetic TCR analog templates. Using immunoSEQ multiplex PCR, the repertoire was profiled, and TCRdb retains in-frame clones only, with some absent. The sample contains about 84,000 clones, 90% of which appear only once. The sample was PBMCs, taken around atezolizumab (anti-PD-L1) treatment. The clonotype originates from a man in his sixties with urothelial cancer. The chain combines TRBV9 with TRBJ2-1, with 7 nucleotides matching TRBD2. The DNA of the CDR3 is TGTGCCAGCAGCGTAGGGGGCGGGAGTGAGCAGTTCTTC. Protein sequence: CASSVGGGSEQFF.